The rows below give T cell receptor beta chains drawn from one sample of a study of T cell repertoires in cytomegalovirus infection. These receptors' antigens are unknown. TCRdb recomputed calls from the reads with MiXCR, one row per CDR3 protein. This table has about half a million distinct CDR3 sequences, 33% appearing once. This specimen was cultured PBMCs, taken from culture after CMV antigen stimulation. Every receptor here comes from a human donor in good health (CMV status not recorded). Some clones in this sample may be carry-over from other donors' samples. Each CDR3 is given with its conserved first and last residue.

TRBV24-1	TRBJ1-1	CATSSGQGEVFF
TRBV15	TRBJ2-1	CATSSNERAARVAEQFF
TRBV6-2/TRBV6-3	TRBJ2-1	CASNDRGEQFF
TRBV27	TRBJ1-1	CASSPLGVKNTEAFF
TRBV7-6	TRBJ1-2	CASSLRSGGDYGYTF
TRBV7-2	TRBJ2-2	CASSRTGMRELFF
TRBV11-1	TRBJ2-3	CASSLFAHGGTDTQYF
TRBV7-9	TRBJ2-1	CASSPSTGWDLNEQFF
TRBV7-9	TRBJ2-5	CASSLVPGGKETQYF
TRBV7-9	TRBJ1-1	CASSSGQGSSEAFF
TRBV4-3	TRBJ2-6	CASSQVVGSGANVLTF
TRBV11-1	TRBJ2-7	CASSSQTGSDEQYF
TRBV10-2	TRBJ1-2	CASSGGTGENYGYTF
TRBV28	TRBJ1-2	CASSPPGRIYGYTF
TRBV5-1	TRBJ1-4	CASSPLGTDEKLFF
TRBV5-1	TRBJ1-2	CASSLGQGVDYGYTF
TRBV28	TRBJ2-2	CASRGGGSGRELFF
TRBV5-6	TRBJ1-3	CASSLSPNFGAGNTIYF
TRBV18	TRBJ1-1	CASSPGIGANTEAFF
TRBV6-5	TRBJ2-3	CASSYGRLAGGSYMQYF